This T cell receptor (beta chain) is drawn from a study of identical twins. V was trimmed by 6 bases and J by 5 bases, leaving 16 bases between them. Germline V gene data show CDR1 as MNHNS and CDR2 as SASEGT. This CDR3 comprises 14 residues. A universal primer site was added by template switching, and unique molecular identifiers were carried by the cDNA. One entry per CDR3 protein, called by TCRdb with MiXCR from the 5' RACE reads. The table has some 440,000 distinct CDR3 sequences, 20% to 25% seen once. Study outcomes and limitations: The study reached conclusions through statistical analysis that was cross-sectional, not following the same donors.

Note on this clonotype: Its antigen is not known.

Another study also made use of these data, one on T cells expressing NK-cell markers. That paper states: Dominant NKG2C+ clonotypes made up roughly 1.0-7.5% of CD8+ T cells in several donors.

The sequencing input was CD4+ T cells sorted from blood. V usage is TRBV6-1 and J usage is TRBJ1-1; a possible D gene is TRBD1 (6 bases). The origin of this receptor is a young woman in good health. CDR3 protein: CASRHSGEGTEAFF. The CDR3 bases are TGTGCCAGCAGGCATTCAGGGGAGGGAACTGAAGCTTTCTTT.